This T cell receptor (beta chain) appears in the sequencing data of a study of blood T cell repertoires in COVID-19. About the study: Sites in the United States, Italy and Spain provided acute and convalescent COVID-19 samples. T cells, B-cell-depleted T cells, or PBMCs supplied cDNA or gDNA.

Trimming pared 4 bases from V and 1 base from J, leaving 13 bases between. Germline V CDR1 and CDR2: MNHEY, SVGAGI. This CDR3 has 15 residues. Methods used by the authors: Amplification from reference gene primers served as the basis for estimated nucleated cell counts. Clones were sequenced by immunoSEQ multiplex PCR, and TCRdb holds only the in-frame ones, with some missing. V, J and clone size are taken as reported in that table, and D and trimming were inferred from the DNA itself. This sample has roughly 280,000 clones, with about nine tenths found just once. What was sequenced was peripheral blood. The TCR comes from a man aged 35-49 years with active or convalescent COVID-19. V gene TRBV6-5 combines with J gene TRBJ1-1; no clear D gene. The CDR3 nucleotides are TGTGCCAGCAGTTTTGACTACAGATCGAACACTGAAGCTTTCTTT. It codes for CASSFDYRSNTEAFF.